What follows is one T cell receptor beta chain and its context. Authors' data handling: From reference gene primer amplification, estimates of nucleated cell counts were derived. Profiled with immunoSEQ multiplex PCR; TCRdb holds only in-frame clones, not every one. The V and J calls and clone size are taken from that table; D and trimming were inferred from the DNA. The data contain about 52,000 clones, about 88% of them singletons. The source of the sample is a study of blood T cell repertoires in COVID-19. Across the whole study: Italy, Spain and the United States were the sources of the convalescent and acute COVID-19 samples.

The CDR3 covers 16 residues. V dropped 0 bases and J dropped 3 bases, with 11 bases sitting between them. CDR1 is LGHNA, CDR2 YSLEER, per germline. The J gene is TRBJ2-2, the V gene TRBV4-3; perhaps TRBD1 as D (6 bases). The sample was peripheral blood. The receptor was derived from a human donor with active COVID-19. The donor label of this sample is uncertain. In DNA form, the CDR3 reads TGCGCCAGCAGCCAAGATGCGGACAGCCACACCGGGGAGCTGTTTTTT. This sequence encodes CASSQDADSHTGELFF.